A single sample gave rise to the 20 T cell receptor beta chains below, sequenced in a study of T cell clonotyping in hematopoietic cell transplantation. Assay used: immunoSEQ multiplex PCR; TCRdb lists only in-frame clones, some missing. Counted here are 10,000 or so clones, 86% occurring once; the ten biggest clones make up approximately 35%. Specimen: PBMCs, collected 180 days after allogeneic stem cell transplant. All receptors come from a human patient who had an allogeneic stem cell transplant, so the T cells may come from the graft donor. The donor label of this sample is uncertain. Some clones in this sample may be carry-over from other donors' samples.

The J gene is TRBJ1-3, the V gene TRBV19; D is uncertain. The CDR3 contains 15 residues. CDR1 and CDR2 from the germline V gene are LNHDA and SQIVND (reference sequence). The V end lost 7 bases, the J end lost 0 bases, and 13 bases lay between the germline ends. For the CDR3, the DNA is TGTGCCAGTACCATCTTCGACACCTCTGGAAACACCATATATTTT. It translates to CASTIFDTSGNTIYF.

The rearrangement links TRBV19 to TRBJ1-2; 7 bases line up with TRBD1. Trimming at V came to 3 bases and at J to 2 bases, leaving 3 bases not matched to a gene. Germline V gene sequence: CDR1 LNHDA, CDR2 SQIVND (reference sequence). The CDR3 has 14 residues. The CDR3 reads CASSIDRVNYGYTF. CDR3 coding DNA: TGTGCCAGTAGTATCGACAGGGTAAACTATGGCTACACCTTC.

This clone appeared a few times. The rearrangement joins TRBV27 to TRBJ1-6; the D gene is possibly TRBD1 (5 bases). CDR3 length: 12 residues. Germline CDR1 MNHEY, CDR2 SMNVEV (reference sequence). The ends were cut back, 1 base at V and 10 bases at J, with 5 bases in the middle. The CDR3 DNA follows: TGTGCCAGCAGTTTATGGGGCTCACCCCTCCACTTT. The encoded protein is CASSLWGSPLHF.

The gene calls are TRBV6-5 and TRBJ2-5, with 7 bases matching TRBD1. CDR1 is MNHEY and CDR2 is SVGAGI in the germline V gene. This CDR3 region has 15 residues. Unmatched junction bases numbered 7, after V lost 6 bases and J lost 0 bases. The CDR3 nucleotides read TGTGCCAGCAGCCCCGACAGGGATTACCAAGAGACCCAGTACTTC. Translated: CASSPDRDYQETQYF.

This clone was found once. This sequence joins TRBV7-2 and TRBJ2-7; tentative D call: TRBD1 (5 bases). The germline V gene encodes CDR1 SGHTA and CDR2 FQGNSA. This CDR3 is built from 14 residues. Trimming shortened V by 2 bases and J by 0 bases, and 8 bases separated the two germline ends. This chain's CDR3 is CASSLRRDSYEQYF. In DNA form, the CDR3 reads TGTGCCAGCAGCTTACGCAGGGACTCCTACGAGCAGTACTTC.

The chain is built from TRBV7-6 and TRBJ1-2; TRBD1 matches 7 bases. This CDR3 is built from 14 residues. Germline trimming cut 5 bases from V and 5 bases from J; bases unmatched to any gene: 8. Germline-derived CDR1 and CDR2 are SGHVS and FNYEAQ. DNA of the CDR3: TGTGCCAGCAGCGCGGGACAGCTAAGTTATGGCTACACCTTC. Amino acid sequence: CASSAGQLSYGYTF.

The chain recombines TRBV2 with TRBJ2-5; 11 bases match TRBD1. Germline V CDR1 and CDR2: SNHLY, FYNNEI. V trimming: 5 bases; J trimming: 7 bases; junction bases outside the gene matches: 9. This CDR3 is built from 15 residues. The CDR3 nucleotides are TGTGCCAGCAGTTCAAGGGACAGGGGGTTCGCGACCCAGTACTTC. It specifies CASSSRDRGFATQYF.

The chain recombines TRBV5-1 with TRBJ2-1; 8 nucleotides align to TRBD2. Germline V CDR1 and CDR2: SGHRS, YFSETQ. CDR3 length: 17 residues. Trimming took 0 bases from V and 0 from J; bases not matched to a gene: 5. CDR3 protein: CASSLEGGTSSYNEQFF. CDR3 nucleotide sequence: TGCGCCAGCAGCTTGGAGGGCGGGACTAGCTCCTACAATGAGCAGTTCTTC.

CDR3 in DNA: TGTGCCAGCAGAATCAGACAGGGGGCTCGGGAGACCCAGTACTTC. Its protein product is CASRIRQGARETQYF. The genes are TRBV2 and TRBJ2-5, with 10 bases matching TRBD1. Unmatched junction bases numbered 9, after V lost 6 bases and J lost 5 bases. This CDR3 is 15 amino acids long. The germline gives CDR1 SNHLY, CDR2 FYNNEI.

The chain links TRBV27 to TRBJ2-1; D not certain. Germline V gene sequence: CDR1 MNHEY, CDR2 SMNVEV (reference sequence). With 2 bases removed from V and 8 bases from J, the gap between germline ends came to 10 bases. The CDR3 runs 13 residues. The CDR3 region is CASSLGSVHEQFF. The CDR3 DNA is TGTGCCAGCAGTTTAGGTAGTGTCCATGAGCAGTTCTTC.

The chain couples TRBV2 to TRBJ1-1; a weak D match, TRBD1 (6 bases). The V end was cut by 3 bases, the J end by 2 bases, with 7 bases between. CDR3 length: 13 residues. CDR1 is SNHLY and CDR2 is FYNNEI in the germline V gene. The CDR3 DNA reads as TGTGCCAGCAGTGACAGGGGAAACACTGAAGCTTTCTTT. Translation gives CASSDRGNTEAFF.

This rearrangement joins TRBV27 to TRBJ2-5; 8 nucleotides agree with TRBD1. Germline lookup yields CDR1 MNHEY and CDR2 SMNVEV (reference sequence). The CDR3 length is 12 residues. Trimming removed 2 bases from V and 9 bases from J; junction bases left unmatched: 2. CDR3 region: CASSLQGQAQYF. DNA for the CDR3: TGTGCCAGCAGTTTACAGGGACAGGCCCAGTACTTC.

The J gene is TRBJ2-5, the V gene TRBV5-4, with 9 bases matching TRBD2. The CDR3 sequence is 15 residues long. Germline V CDR1 and CDR2: SGHNT, YYREEE (reference sequence). Losses at the gene ends were 9 bases for V and 4 bases for J; bases not matched to a gene: 13. The CDR3 is CATRDRGGAPETQYF. CDR3 in DNA: TGTGCCACCCGAGATCGCGGGGGGGCCCCAGAGACCCAGTACTTC.

The rearrangement joins TRBV4-3 to TRBJ2-3; D might be TRBD1 (6 bases). From germline, CDR1 is LGHNA and CDR2 YSLEER. V was clipped by 1 base and J by 0 bases, with 11 bases between them. The CDR3 sequence is 16 residues long. CDR3 sequence reads: CASSQVQGLSTDTQYF. The CDR3 DNA sequence: TGCGCCAGCAGCCAAGTTCAGGGGCTAAGCACAGATACGCAGTATTTT.

The chain uses TRBV27 and TRBJ1-1; 8 bases match TRBD1. CDR3 length equals 16 residues. CDR1 is MNHEY, CDR2 SMNVEV, per germline (reference sequence). Losses at the gene ends were 0 bases for V and 5 bases for J; bases not matched to a gene: 8. The CDR3 loop is CASSLSPGGEGTEAFF. CDR3 sequence (DNA): TGTGCCAGCAGTTTATCGCCAGGGGGCGAAGGGACTGAAGCTTTCTTT.

The chain recombines TRBV27 with TRBJ2-3; 13 bases are shared with TRBD2. CDR1 is MNHEY, CDR2 SMNVEV, per germline (reference sequence). The CDR3 is 16 residues long. With 5 bases clipped from V and 4 bases from J, the junction kept 6 bases outside the gene matches. CDR3 sequence (DNA): TGTGCCAGCAGTAATCGACTAGCGGGGGGATCAGATACGCAGTATTTT. This encodes CASSNRLAGGSDTQYF.

V usage is TRBV7-2 and J usage is TRBJ1-1, with 8 bases lining up with TRBD1. The CDR3 contains 14 residues. After removal of 4 bases from V and 3 bases from J, the junction contained 4 bases not matched to a gene. In germline, CDR1 is SGHTA, CDR2 FQGNSA. The CDR3 loop is CASSSGQGHTEAFF. The CDR3 DNA sequence: TGTGCCAGCAGCTCCGGACAGGGACACACTGAAGCTTTCTTT.

The V and J genes are TRBV5-6 and TRBJ1-1; D is unresolved. V lost 0 bases and J lost 0, with 6 bases in between. Germline CDR1 reads SGHDT; CDR2 reads YYEEEE. This CDR3 spans 14 amino acids. CDR3 nucleotides: TGTGCCAGCAGCTTGGAAGTATTGAACACTGAAGCTTTCTTT. Translated: CASSLEVLNTEAFF.

V and J are TRBV27 and TRBJ2-3, with D unclear. V lost 5 bases, J lost 1 base, and 16 bases lay in between. The CDR3 extends over 16 amino acids. Germline assignment: CDR1 MNHEY and CDR2 SMNVEV (reference sequence). CDR3 coding DNA: TGTGCCAGCAGTCTGACACCGTTCTTTGGCACAGATACGCAGTATTTT. This encodes CASSLTPFFGTDTQYF.

CDR3 loop: CATSRDSGGRTEAFF. The DNA for the CDR3 is TGTGCCACCAGCAGAGACTCGGGAGGGAGGACTGAAGCTTTCTTT. V usage is TRBV15 and J usage is TRBJ1-1, with D unclear. V was cut by 0 bases and J by 5 bases, with 13 bases left in between. Germline assignment: CDR1 LNHNV and CDR2 YYDKDF (reference sequence). The CDR3 contains 15 residues.